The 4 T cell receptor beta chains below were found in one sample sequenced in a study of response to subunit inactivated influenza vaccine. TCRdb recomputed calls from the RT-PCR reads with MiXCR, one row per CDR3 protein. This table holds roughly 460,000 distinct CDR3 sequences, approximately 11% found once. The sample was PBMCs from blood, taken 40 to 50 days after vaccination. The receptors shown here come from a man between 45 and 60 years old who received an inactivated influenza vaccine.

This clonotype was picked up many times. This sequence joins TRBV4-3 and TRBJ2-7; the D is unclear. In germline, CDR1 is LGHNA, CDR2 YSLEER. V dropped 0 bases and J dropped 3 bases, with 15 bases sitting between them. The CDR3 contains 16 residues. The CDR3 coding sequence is TGCGCCAGCAGCCAAGATCCATCCCCATCAATCTACGAGCAGTACTTC. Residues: CASSQDPSPSIYEQYF.

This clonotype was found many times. The CDR3 DNA is TGCGCCAGCAGCTTGGTACGACAGGGGAACAATGAGCAGTTCTTC. It codes for CASSLVRQGNNEQFF. V usage is TRBV5-1 and J usage is TRBJ2-1; 8 positions match TRBD1. The germline CDR1 and CDR2 sequences are SGHRS and YFSETQ. V was clipped by 0 bases and J by 5 bases; unmatched bases: 4. CDR3 length equals 15 residues.

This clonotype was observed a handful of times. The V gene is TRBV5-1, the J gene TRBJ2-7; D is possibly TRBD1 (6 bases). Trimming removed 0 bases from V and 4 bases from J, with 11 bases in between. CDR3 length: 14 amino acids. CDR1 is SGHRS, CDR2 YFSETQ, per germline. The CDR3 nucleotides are TGCGCCAGCAGCTTGGAGGGACACGCTTACGAGCAGTACTTC. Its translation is CASSLEGHAYEQYF.

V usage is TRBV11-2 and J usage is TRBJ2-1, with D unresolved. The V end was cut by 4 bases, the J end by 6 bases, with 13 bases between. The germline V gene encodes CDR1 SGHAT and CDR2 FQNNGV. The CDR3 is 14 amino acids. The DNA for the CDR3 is TGTGCCAGCAGCTACAACCCTGGTGGCAATGAGCAGTTCTTC. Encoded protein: CASSYNPGGNEQFF.